These T cell receptor beta chains were read from a single sample in a study of patients and donors after allogeneic stem cell transplantation. One entry per CDR3 protein, called by TCRdb with MiXCR from the RT-PCR reads. The sample consists of about 960,000 distinct CDR3 sequences, under 20% of them appearing once. Sequenced: blood, either unsorted or a sorted T cell fraction (not recorded which). The source is a human donor who was either an allogeneic HSCT recipient or a stem cell or donor lymphocyte infusion donor (not recorded which). It is not recorded whose cells these are; they may come from a transplant donor. The CDR3 runs from the conserved cysteine through the conserved F or W. Each record gives: CDR3 length, D gene, clone size, V gene, J gene, CDR3 DNA, CDR3 protein. The D gene is left open where the match is weak. Expanded clones get a size class; other rows say once, few or many, or leave the size out.

length: 14
D: TRBD1
size: few
V: TRBV10-3
J: TRBJ2-5
DNA: TGTGCCATCAGCGCAAGACAGGGACAAGAGACCCAGTACTTC
CDR3: CAISARQGQETQYF

length: 13
D: .
size: .
V: TRBV18
J: TRBJ2-1
DNA: TGTGCCAGCTCTTCCCTAAATTATAATGAGCAGTTCTTC
CDR3: CASSSLNYNEQFF

length: 14
D: .
size: .
V: TRBV25-1
J: TRBJ1-5
DNA: TGTGCCAGCAGTGAAGGTCGGATTAATCAGCCCCAGCATTTT
CDR3: CASSEGRINQPQHF

length: 13
D: .
size: .
V: TRBV11-3
J: TRBJ2-5
DNA: TGTGCCATCAGCTTTAGGGTAATAGAGACCCAGTACTTC
CDR3: CAISFRVIETQYF

length: 16
D: TRBD2
size: few
V: TRBV9
J: TRBJ2-1
DNA: TGTGCCAGCAGCACCCAGACTAGCGGGGCCTACAATGAGCAGTTCTTC
CDR3: CASSTQTSGAYNEQFF

length: 16
D: TRBD2
size: .
V: TRBV2
J: TRBJ2-5
DNA: TGTGCCAGCAGTGAAGTTTCACTAGCGGCCCAAGAGACCCAGTACTTC
CDR3: CASSEVSLAAQETQYF

length: 12
D: .
size: few
V: TRBV12-5
J: TRBJ1-1
DNA: TGTGCTAGTGGTCTCCGGGTCAGCCAAGCTTTCTTT
CDR3: CASGLRVSQAFF

length: 13
D: TRBD1
size: .
V: TRBV19
J: TRBJ1-3
DNA: TGTGCCAGTGAGGGGGCCTCTGGAAACACCATATATTTT
CDR3: CASEGASGNTIYF

length: 16
D: .
size: .
V: TRBV10-3
J: TRBJ2-7
DNA: TGTGCCATCGCCGCATGGAGTAGCGGTATCTCCTACGAGCAGTACTTC
CDR3: CAIAAWSSGISYEQYF

length: 13
D: TRBD1
size: .
V: TRBV10-3
J: TRBJ1-1
DNA: TGTGCCATCAGGGGACAGATGAACACTGAAGCTTTCTTT
CDR3: CAIRGQMNTEAFF

length: 13
D: .
size: .
V: TRBV6-2/TRBV6-3
J: TRBJ1-1
DNA: TGTGCCAGCATAGTGTCGGGGAACACTGAAGCTTTCTTT
CDR3: CASIVSGNTEAFF

length: 16
D: TRBD1
size: .
V: TRBV9
J: TRBJ1-3
DNA: TGTGCCAGCAGCGTGGGTCAGGGGGCGCCTGGAAACACCATATATTTT
CDR3: CASSVGQGAPGNTIYF

length: 13
D: .
size: few
V: TRBV20-1
J: TRBJ2-7
DNA: TGCAGTGCTAGGAGTCAGAGGTCCTACGAGCAGTACTTC
CDR3: CSARSQRSYEQYF

length: 15
D: .
size: few
V: TRBV20-1
J: TRBJ1-1
DNA: TGCAGTGCTAGAGCCGAGGGGGGATTTTCCACTGAAGCTTTCTTT
CDR3: CSARAEGGFSTEAFF

length: 16
D: .
size: few
V: TRBV10-2
J: TRBJ2-5
DNA: TGCGCCAGCAGTGAGTCGGGGTTTGGCCCCCAAGAGACCCAGTACTTC
CDR3: CASSESGFGPQETQYF

length: 15
D: .
size: .
V: TRBV12-3/TRBV12-4
J: TRBJ2-1
DNA: TGTGCCAGCAGTTTACGACTGGACCCTTACAATGAGCAGTTCTTC
CDR3: CASSLRLDPYNEQFF

length: 18
D: .
size: .
V: TRBV20-1
J: TRBJ1-1
DNA: TGCAGTGCTCCTCGACTGCCTCAACAGGGTAAGGAGGACACTGAAGCTTTCTTT
CDR3: CSAPRLPQQGKEDTEAFF

length: 15
D: .
size: .
V: TRBV25-1
J: TRBJ2-7
DNA: TGTGCCAGCAGTGATTCAGGGCTAAGCTCCTACGAGCAGTACTTC
CDR3: CASSDSGLSSYEQYF

length: 15
D: .
size: .
V: TRBV7-2
J: TRBJ1-2
DNA: TGTGCCAGCAGCTTAGTCACGGTTGAAAACTATGGCTACACCTTC
CDR3: CASSLVTVENYGYTF

length: 14
D: .
size: once
V: TRBV20-1
J: TRBJ1-6
DNA: TGCAGTGCTAGAGGCGGGTCCCTAGTTTCACCCCTCCACTTT
CDR3: CSARGGSLVSPLHF

length: 13
D: .
size: few
V: TRBV9
J: TRBJ1-6
DNA: TGTGCCAGCAGCGGAAACAGGGTATCACCCCTCCACTTT
CDR3: CASSGNRVSPLHF

length: 11
D: .
size: .
V: TRBV20-1
J: TRBJ1-2
DNA: TGCAGTGTTTCCGACAACTATGGCTACACCTTC
CDR3: CSVSDNYGYTF

length: 13
D: TRBD2
size: .
V: TRBV6-5
J: TRBJ2-7
DNA: TGTGCCAGCAGTTACGGTAGCGGGGTCGAGCAGTACTTC
CDR3: CASSYGSGVEQYF

length: 14
D: .
size: .
V: TRBV20-1
J: TRBJ2-5
DNA: TGCAGTGCCTCTCAAGGGGGGCCGGGGGAGACCCAGTACTTC
CDR3: CSASQGGPGETQYF

length: 15
D: .
size: .
V: TRBV7-9
J: TRBJ1-3
DNA: TGTGCCAGCAGCTCCCCTGGGAGTGCTGGAAACACCATATATTTT
CDR3: CASSSPGSAGNTIYF

length: 13
D: .
size: .
V: TRBV3-1
J: TRBJ1-3
DNA: TGTGCCAGCAGCCCCATGACTGGAAACACCATATATTTT
CDR3: CASSPMTGNTIYF

length: 15
D: TRBD2
size: few
V: TRBV20-1
J: TRBJ2-3
DNA: TGCAGTGCTGGTCGACTAGCGGACCACACAGATACGCAGTATTTT
CDR3: CSAGRLADHTDTQYF

length: 15
D: .
size: .
V: TRBV5-1
J: TRBJ1-6
DNA: TGCGCCAGCAGGGGTCAAACGGGAAATAATTCACCCCTCCACTTT
CDR3: CASRGQTGNNSPLHF

length: 12
D: .
size: many
V: TRBV10-3
J: TRBJ2-1
DNA: TGTGCCATCAGTGAGTCGAGGTATGAGCAGTTCTTC
CDR3: CAISESRYEQFF

length: 14
D: TRBD2
size: once
V: TRBV30
J: TRBJ2-1
DNA: TGTGCCTGGAGCGGGACTACCCTACTCAATGAGCAGTTCTTC
CDR3: CAWSGTTLLNEQFF

length: 12
D: .
size: .
V: TRBV20-1
J: TRBJ2-1
DNA: TGCAGTGCACTGGACAGTAACAATGAGCAGTTCTTC
CDR3: CSALDSNNEQFF

length: 14
D: .
size: few
V: TRBV12-3/TRBV12-4
J: TRBJ1-5
DNA: TGTGCCAGCAGTTTAATGGGCGAGGGACAGCCCCAGCATTTT
CDR3: CASSLMGEGQPQHF

length: 14
D: TRBD1
size: .
V: TRBV7-6
J: TRBJ1-1
DNA: TGTGCCAGCAGCGTCAGGGGGCTGGACACTGAAGCTTTCTTT
CDR3: CASSVRGLDTEAFF

length: 14
D: .
size: .
V: TRBV25-1
J: TRBJ2-1
DNA: TGTGCCAGCAGTGTGGGTGGGAACTACAATGAGCAGTTCTTC
CDR3: CASSVGGNYNEQFF

length: 14
D: TRBD1
size: .
V: TRBV20-1
J: TRBJ2-2
DNA: TGCAGTGCTAGGGACAGGGGGACTAGCGGGGAGCTGTTTTTT
CDR3: CSARDRGTSGELFF

length: 15
D: TRBD1
size: few
V: TRBV6-5
J: TRBJ2-7
DNA: TGTGCCAGCAGTTCCCCGGGACAGGTAGCCTACGAGCAGTACTTC
CDR3: CASSSPGQVAYEQYF

length: 14
D: .
size: .
V: TRBV30
J: TRBJ1-1
DNA: TGTGCCGGCGTCCAGGGGAAAGGGGACACTGAAGCTTTCTTT
CDR3: CAGVQGKGDTEAFF

length: 14
D: TRBD1
size: .
V: TRBV25-1
J: TRBJ1-1
DNA: TGTGCCAGCACCGTCAGGGGGCCGGGCACTGAAGCTTTCTTT
CDR3: CASTVRGPGTEAFF

length: 13
D: TRBD1
size: .
V: TRBV29-1
J: TRBJ2-7
DNA: TGCAGCGCCACACATTGGGACAGCTACGAGCAGTACTTC
CDR3: CSATHWDSYEQYF

length: 14
D: .
size: .
V: TRBV12-3/TRBV12-4
J: TRBJ1-1
DNA: TGTGCCAGCAGTTCCGGCCTGGGGGGAACTGAAGCTTTCTTT
CDR3: CASSSGLGGTEAFF

length: 14
D: TRBD1
size: once
V: TRBV20-1
J: TRBJ1-4
DNA: TGCAGTGCTATGGGACAGGGGGCTGACGAAAAACTGTTTTTT
CDR3: CSAMGQGADEKLFF